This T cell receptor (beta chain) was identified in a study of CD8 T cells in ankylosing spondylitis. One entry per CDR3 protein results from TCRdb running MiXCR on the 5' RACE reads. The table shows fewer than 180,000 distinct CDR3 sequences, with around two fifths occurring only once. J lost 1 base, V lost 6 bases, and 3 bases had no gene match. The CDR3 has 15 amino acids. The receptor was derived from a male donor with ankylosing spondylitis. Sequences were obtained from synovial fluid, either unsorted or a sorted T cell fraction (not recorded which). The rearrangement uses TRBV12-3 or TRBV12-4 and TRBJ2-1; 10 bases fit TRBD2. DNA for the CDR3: TGTGCCAGCAGGAGGGGACTAGCGTCCTACAATGAGCAGTTCTTC. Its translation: CASRRGLASYNEQFF.